The 26 T cell receptor beta chains given below trace back to one sample, sequenced in a study of regulatory T cells in long-lasting Graves disease. This sample's time point: newly diagnosed GD, antithyroid drugs for less than 3 months. Making the TCR library involved RNA that had been extracted from PBMCs. iRepertoire HTBI primers and Arm-PCR of CDR3 regions built TCR beta libraries. TCRdb re-derived calls from the multiplex PCR reads in MiXCR, one entry per CDR3 protein. The sample contains hundreds of thousands of distinct CDR3 sequences, around 17% of which appear only once. The data were also submitted as part of a second study, on T cells in Graves' hyperthyroidism and ophthalmopathy.

This specimen was peripheral blood mononuclear cells (PBMCs), taken at new diagnosis, from a patient treated with antithyroid drugs. All receptors come from a woman under 40 with Graves disease.

The V and J genes are TRBV5-6 and TRBJ2-1, with 9 bases lining up with TRBD2. V was pared by 3 bases and J by 0 bases, with 4 bases of the junction left unmatched. Per germline, CDR1 SGHDT and CDR2 YYEEEE. This CDR3 has 16 amino acids. CDR3 in amino acids: CASSWGLADSYNEQFF. The DNA for the CDR3 is TGTGCCAGCAGCTGGGGACTAGCAGACTCCTACAATGAGCAGTTCTTC.

This clonotype appeared many times. The chain is built from TRBV6-1 and TRBJ2-1; a weak D match, TRBD1 (6 bases). This CDR3 has 15 residues. CDR1 MNHNS and CDR2 SASEGT come from the germline V gene. Deletions cut 1 base from V and 0 bases from J, with 7 bases between. The CDR3 DNA sequence: TGTGCCAGCAGTGAAGGGACAGTCTCCTACAATGAGCAGTTCTTC. Residues: CASSEGTVSYNEQFF.

The chain recombines TRBV30 with TRBJ1-2, with D perhaps matching TRBD1 (5 bases). CDR1 is GTSNPN and CDR2 is SVGIG in the germline V gene (reference sequence). V was clipped by 1 base and J by 3 bases, with 9 bases between them. The CDR3 loop spans 13 amino acids. CDR3 region: CAWSDGTDYGYTF. The CDR3 nucleotides are TGTGCCTGGAGTGATGGGACTGACTATGGCTACACCTTC.

In the case of this clonotype: Relative to the germline gene, one junction end is altered; a read error may explain this. The V gene is TRBV6-5, the J gene TRBJ2-5; D call uncertain. The germline gives CDR1 MNHEY, CDR2 SVGAGI. The CDR3 runs to 15 residues. In nucleotides, the CDR3 is TGTGCCAGCAGTTACCCGTTTGGCAGCCAAGAGACCCAGTGCTTC. It yields the protein CASSYPFGSQETQCF.

In its sample, this clonotype was seen many times. The rearrangement links TRBV3-1 to TRBJ2-1; D not certain. Germline CDR1 is LGHDT and CDR2 is YNNKEL (reference sequence). The germline V and J ends were trimmed by 4 bases and 9 bases, with 10 bases remaining between them. This CDR3 spans 12 amino acids. CDR3: CASSPWDSEQFF. The DNA for the CDR3 is TGTGCCAGCAGCCCCTGGGATAGTGAGCAGTTCTTC.

This clonotype was seen repeatedly, ten times or more. J is TRBJ2-7 and V is TRBV11-2, with 7 nucleotides matching TRBD1. The V and J ends lost 3 bases and 2 bases, in that order; junction bases with no gene match: 7. CDR1 is SGHAT and CDR2 is FQNNGV in the germline V gene. The CDR3 is 15 residues long. The CDR3 DNA reads TGTGCCAGCAGCTTCCCCACCAGGGGGACCTACGAGCAGTACTTC. Translation gives CASSFPTRGTYEQYF. Filled out from reference TRBV11-2 and TRBJ2-7, the complete variable domain reads EAGVAQSPRYKIIEKRQSVAFWCNPISGHATLYWYQQILGQGPKLLIQFQNNGVVDDSQLPKDRFSAERLKGVDSTLKIQPAKLEDSAVYLCASSFPTRGTYEQYFGPGTRLTVT.

This rearrangement joins TRBV18 to TRBJ2-7; weak D call: TRBD2 (7 bases). Trimming took 7 bases from V and 4 from J, leaving 14 bases between them. CDR1 is KGHSH and CDR2 is LQKENI in the germline V gene. CDR3 length equals 13 residues. The CDR3 loop is CASWGGHGYEQYF. DNA of the CDR3: TGTGCCAGCTGGGGGGGCCACGGATACGAGCAGTACTTC.

The chain couples TRBV30 to TRBJ1-3; a weak D match, TRBD1 (6 bases). Looked up from germline, CDR1 is GTSNPN and CDR2 is SVGIG (reference sequence). The CDR3 contains 16 residues. The V and J ends lost 4 bases and 0 bases respectively, with 16 bases between them. CDR3 in amino acids: CAWTRDKGHSGNTIYF. DNA of the CDR3: TGTGCCTGGACCCGGGACAAGGGCCACTCTGGAAACACCATATATTTT.

CDR3 sequence (DNA): TGTGCCTGGAGTGTAGTCGGGGGTGAGCAGTTCTTC. This codes for CAWSVVGGEQFF. The rearrangement links TRBV30 to TRBJ2-1; tentative D call: TRBD2 (6 bases). V lost 0 bases, J lost 9 bases, and 9 bases lay in between. Looked up from germline, CDR1 is GTSNPN and CDR2 is SVGIG (reference sequence). This CDR3 spans 12 amino acids.

This clonotype was found many times. The chain carries TRBV14 and TRBJ1-4; D remains ambiguous. Germline V CDR1 and CDR2: SGHDN, FVKESK. Trimming shortened V by 1 base and J by 1 base, and 10 bases separated the two germline ends. The CDR3 totals 16 residues. The CDR3 bases are TGTGCCAGCAGCCAAGGCCTCCAAAGAACTAATGAAAAACTGTTTTTT. This encodes CASSQGLQRTNEKLFF.

A few counts support this clonotype. The V and J genes are TRBV6-1 and TRBJ2-2, with D possibly called TRBD1 or TRBD2 (6 bases each). V was shortened by 8 bases and J by 5 bases, with 15 bases between the two germline ends. Germline CDR1 and CDR2: MNHNS and SASEGT. This CDR3 has 14 residues. The CDR3 DNA is TGTGCCAGCCACATGGGGGGCAGGACCGGGGAGCTGTTTTTT. Its translation: CASHMGGRTGELFF.

The rearrangement uses TRBV4-1 and TRBJ1-2; a possible D gene is TRBD1 (6 bases). This CDR3 has 13 amino acids. Germline V gene data show CDR1 as MGHRA and CDR2 as YSYEKL. The V end lost 0 bases, the J end lost 6 bases, and 8 bases lay between the germline ends. The CDR3 DNA reads TGCGCCAGCAGCCAAGAGGGGGCCGATGGCTACACCTTC. It is translated as CASSQEGADGYTF.

This clonotype appeared many times. The genes are TRBV5-1 and TRBJ2-6; D might be TRBD1 (6 bases). In germline, CDR1 is SGHRS, CDR2 YFSETQ. This CDR3 is built from 18 residues. The ends were cut back, 0 bases at V and 2 bases at J, with 15 bases in the middle. The CDR3 is CASSLAGDRLTGANVLTF. CDR3 sequence (DNA): TGCGCCAGCAGCTTGGCCGGAGACAGGCTTACTGGGGCCAACGTCCTGACTTTC. Using reference TRBV5-1 and TRBJ2-6 for the parts outside the CDR3, the full variable domain is KAGVTQTPRYLIKTRGQQVTLSCSPISGHRSVSWYQQTPGQGLQFLFEYFSETQRNKGNFPGRFSGRQFSNSRSEMNVSTLELGDSALYLCASSLAGDRLTGANVLTFGAGSRLTVL.

A few counts support this clonotype. The CDR3 sequence: CASSLKGGNPDTQYF. The CDR3 bases are TGTGCCAGCAGCCTCAAAGGAGGGAACCCAGATACGCAGTATTTT. The chain couples TRBV6-4 to TRBJ2-3; D is possibly TRBD2 (6 bases). V was cut by 6 bases and J by 4 bases, with 17 bases left in between. This CDR3 has 15 amino acids. Germline CDR1 MRHNA, CDR2 SNTAGT.

This clonotype occurred many times. The chain recombines TRBV7-8 with TRBJ2-7; D may be TRBD2 (6 bases). The CDR3 loop spans 17 amino acids. The V gene lost 0 bases and the J gene lost 0 bases, with 15 bases spanning the gap. CDR1 is SGHVS, CDR2 FQNEAQ, per germline. CDR3: CASSLAGGAGSSYEQYF. The CDR3 DNA reads TGTGCCAGCAGCTTAGCGGGTGGAGCGGGCAGCTCCTACGAGCAGTACTTC.

V gene TRBV11-2 combines with J gene TRBJ2-7; 15 bases fit TRBD2. CDR3 length equals 15 residues. Trimming took 4 bases from V and 9 from J; bases not matched to a gene: 7. Per the germline V gene, CDR1 is SGHAT and CDR2 is FQNNGV. CDR3 sequence: CASSSPGTSGRPQYF. CDR3 DNA sequence: TGTGCCAGCAGCTCTCCCGGGACTAGCGGGAGGCCGCAGTACTTC.

The chain recombines TRBV3-1 with TRBJ1-1; tentative D call: TRBD1 (6 bases). The V and J ends lost 6 bases and 11 bases respectively, with 19 bases between them. CDR1 and CDR2 (germline): LGHDT, YNNKEL (reference sequence). The CDR3 totals 13 residues. As DNA, the CDR3 is TGTGCCAGCAGGCCTCGTGGGGGCTGGGATGCTTTCTTT. This gives the protein CASRPRGGWDAFF. Full variable domain (outside the CDR3, taken from reference TRBV3-1 and TRBJ1-1): DTAVSQTPKYLVTQMGNDKSIKCEQNLGHDTMYWYKQDSKKFLKIMFSYNNKELIINETVPNRFSPKSPDKAHLNLHINSLELGDSAVYFCASRPRGGWDAFFGQGTRLTVV.

There are many counts of this clonotype. This sequence joins TRBV15 and TRBJ1-5; D is unclear. CDR1 and CDR2 (germline): LNHNV, YYDKDF (reference sequence). This CDR3 has 14 amino acids. V shed 1 base and J shed 1 base, with 5 bases lying between them. CDR3 nucleotide sequence: TGTGCCACCAGCAGAGTTGAAAGCAATCAGCCCCAGCATTTT. It specifies CATSRVESNQPQHF.

This clonotype has more than one count but fewer than ten. A read error may explain this, as a much larger clone is one base away. V is TRBV5-1 and J is TRBJ1-1, with D unresolved. V lost 0 bases and J 0 bases, leaving 6 bases between the germline ends. Per the germline V gene, CDR1 is SGHRS and CDR2 is YFSETQ. This CDR3 is 14 amino acids long. For the CDR3, the DNA is TGCGCCAGCAGCTTGGATGTCATGAACACTGAAGCTTTCTTT. It specifies CASSLDVMNTEAFF. Filled out from reference TRBV5-1 and TRBJ1-1, the complete variable domain reads KAGVTQTPRYLIKTRGQQVTLSCSPISGHRSVSWYQQTPGQGLQFLFEYFSETQRNKGNFPGRFSGRQFSNSRSEMNVSTLELGDSALYLCASSLDVMNTEAFFGQGTRLTVV.

This clonotype was observed many times. The chain has TRBV28 and TRBJ1-2, with D tentatively TRBD1 (6 bases). Per germline, CDR1 MDHEN and CDR2 SYDVKM. The germline V and J ends were trimmed by 4 bases and 8 bases, with 26 bases remaining between them. The length of the CDR3 is 17 residues. CDR3: CASSSGGAPSLTGGYTF. Here the CDR3 DNA reads TGTGCCAGCAGTTCTGGGGGCGCCCCCTCGTTGACAGGCGGCTACACCTTC.

The chain has TRBV27 and TRBJ2-7; a weak D match, TRBD1 (6 bases). CDR1 MNHEY and CDR2 SMNVEV come from the germline V gene (reference sequence). Trimming removed 6 bases from V and 4 bases from J, with 19 bases in between. The CDR3 is 15 amino acids. The CDR3 coding sequence is TGTGCCAGCAGAACCCGACGGGACACCTCATACGAGCAGTACTTC. This sequence encodes CASRTRRDTSYEQYF.

The sample holds many counts of this clonotype. The chain has TRBV9 and TRBJ2-3, with unresolved D. The germline V gene has CDR1 SGDLS and CDR2 YYNGEE. This CDR3 spans 15 amino acids. Trimming shortened V by 4 bases and J by 3 bases, and 15 bases separated the two germline ends. The CDR3 DNA reads TGTGCCAGCAGCTCCCGCGCACGGACGACAGATACGCAGTATTTT. It yields the protein CASSSRARTTDTQYF.

This clonotype was recorded at least ten times. The V and J genes are TRBV7-9 and TRBJ2-5; 8 bases map to TRBD1. This CDR3 has 14 amino acids. V gave up 3 bases and J gave up 5 bases; unmatched junction bases: 5. Germline CDR1 reads SEHNR; CDR2 reads FQNEAQ (reference sequence). CDR3 in DNA: TGTGCCAGCAGCTTCAGGACAGGGAGGGAGACCCAGTACTTC. It is translated as CASSFRTGRETQYF.

This clonotype was counted many times. V gene TRBV28 combines with J gene TRBJ1-2; weak D call: TRBD1 (5 bases). The CDR3 is 15 residues long. The germline CDR1 and CDR2 sequences are MDHEN and SYDVKM. Trimming shortened V by 3 bases and J by 3 bases, and 14 bases separated the two germline ends. Here the CDR3 reads CASSFVGGADYGYTF. CDR3 DNA sequence: TGTGCCAGCAGTTTCGTTGGAGGGGCTGACTATGGCTACACCTTC.

V usage is TRBV6-1 and J usage is TRBJ1-3; the D is unclear. V gave up 7 bases and J gave up 0 bases, with 7 bases separating them. Germline loops: CDR1 MNHNS, CDR2 SASEGT. This CDR3 comprises 13 residues. CDR3 nucleotides: TGTGCCAGCACGGAGGTCTCTGGAAACACCATATATTTT. This translates into CASTEVSGNTIYF.

This clonotype was counted at least ten times. The chain joins TRBV7-2 to TRBJ1-6; 7 bases align to TRBD1. The CDR3 consists of 14 residues. J was trimmed by 11 bases and V by 4 bases; bases with no gene match: 8. Germline V lookup: CDR1 SGHTA, CDR2 FQGNSA. CDR3 sequence reads: CASSSKQGWPPLHF. The DNA of the CDR3 is TGTGCCAGCAGCTCGAAACAGGGGTGGCCACCCCTCCACTTT.